This T cell receptor beta chain was found in a study of shared clonotypes between healthy human individuals. In germline, CDR1 is SGHRS, CDR2 YFSETQ. The CDR3 covers 14 residues. Trimming removed 0 bases from V and 2 bases from J, with 7 bases in between. The protocol was immunoSEQ multiplex PCR, while the TCRdb copy is restricted to in-frame clones and leaves out a portion. The top ten hold approximately 0.44% of the sample, which has about 1.5 million clones, 98% seen once. Donors were healthy HIV-negative adults without recent acute infections or vaccinations. The rearrangement joins TRBV5-1 to TRBJ2-3, with D tentatively TRBD1 or TRBD2 (5 bases each). Sequences were obtained from naive CD4+ T cells sorted from blood. Subset indicated: CD45RA+ positively selected. This TCR came from a man aged 30-40 years in good health. CDR3 in amino acids: CASSLGDATDTQYF. The DNA for the CDR3 is TGCGCCAGCAGCTTGGGGGACGCCACAGATACGCAGTATTTT.